The source of this T cell receptor (beta chain) is a study of T cell responses to AZD1222 COVID-19 vaccine. Only in-frame clones appear in the TCRdb table, and some are missing; sequencing was by immunoSEQ multiplex PCR. The sample holds about 160,000 clones, approximately 92% seen once. The CDR3 covers 16 residues. V lost 5 bases and J lost 6; bases outside the gene matches: 15. In germline, CDR1 is MNHEY, CDR2 SMNVEV (reference sequence). This clone was observed a single time. V usage is TRBV27 and J usage is TRBJ1-2; 7 bases fit TRBD1. The source of this sequence is an adult who received the AZD1222 COVID-19 vaccine. This specimen was peripheral blood, taken 28 days after the second AZD1222 dose. The CDR3 sequence is CASSLTGQPIGDGYTF. For the CDR3, the DNA is TGTGCCAGCAGTCTTACGGGACAGCCTATAGGGGATGGCTACACCTTC.